These 7 T cell receptor beta chains came from one sample sequenced in a study of T cells in Graves' hyperthyroidism and ophthalmopathy. Regions amplified from RNA transcripts were the TCR beta CDR3 regions. The HTBI primer set was used in a first-round RT-PCR of the TCR CDR3. TCRdb itself ran the multiplex PCR reads through MiXCR, one entry per CDR3 protein. The sample lists about 400,000 distinct CDR3 sequences; approximately 15% were seen once. Sequencing was carried out using blood. Receptors were obtained from a man between 18 and 35 years old with Graves' ophthalmopathy.

This clonotype was seen repeatedly, ten times or more. This sequence joins TRBV12-3 or TRBV12-4 and TRBJ2-1; 11 positions match TRBD2. The CDR3 sequence is 16 residues long. Trimming cost V 4 bases and J 7 bases; bases outside gene matches: 9. The CDR3 loop reads CASSYSGGALLNEQFF. The CDR3 nucleotides are TGTGCCAGCAGTTATAGCGGGGGGGCCCTCTTGAATGAGCAGTTCTTC.

The sample holds many counts of this clonotype. The chain uses TRBV15 and TRBJ2-5, with 9 bases matching TRBD2. Trimming removed 8 bases from V and 5 bases from J; junction bases left unmatched: 9. CDR3 size: 14 residues. The germline V gene encodes CDR1 LNHNV and CDR2 YYDKDF (reference sequence). Here the CDR3 reads CATGGLAGRETQYF. Here the CDR3 DNA reads TGTGCCACCGGGGGGCTAGCGGGGAGGGAGACCCAGTACTTC.

This clonotype occurred a few times. V gene TRBV29-1 combines with J gene TRBJ2-7, with D perhaps matching TRBD2 (5 bases). The V end was cut by 5 bases, the J end by 1 base, with 21 bases between. Looked up from germline, CDR1 is SQVTM and CDR2 is ANQGSEA. The CDR3 totals 16 residues. The DNA of the CDR3 is TGCAGCGTTCTAGGGTCCGACGAGGGTTTTTCCTACGAGCAGTACTTC. It yields the protein CSVLGSDEGFSYEQYF.

The gene calls are TRBV12-3 or TRBV12-4 and TRBJ2-1; possibly TRBD1 for D (6 bases). The length of the CDR3 is 15 residues. Trimming took off 6 bases at V and 0 bases at J, with 12 bases between the two ends. CDR3 region: CASSWDTSSYNEQFF. The CDR3 nucleotides read TGTGCCAGCAGCTGGGACACGAGCTCCTACAATGAGCAGTTCTTC.

Only a few counts were recorded for this clonotype. A read error may explain this, as a much larger clone is one base away. This rearrangement joins TRBV7-8 to TRBJ2-3; D unresolved. The CDR3 spans 15 residues. The V and J ends lost 2 bases and 5 bases respectively, with 14 bases between them. Germline V gives CDR1 SGHVS, CDR2 FQNEAQ. CDR3 DNA sequence: TGTGCCAGCAGCTTAAGGGTTAGCCATCTAGATACGCAGTATTTT. It is translated as CASSLRVSHLDTQYF.

This clonotype was counted a few times. V usage is TRBV7-9 and J usage is TRBJ1-3, with TRBD1 matching over 7 bases. CDR1 SEHNR and CDR2 FQNEAQ come from the germline V gene (reference sequence). The CDR3 is made up of 16 amino acids. The V and J ends lost 2 bases and 4 bases, in that order; junction bases with no gene match: 8. The CDR3 loop reads CASSLPRQGFGNTIYF. The CDR3, as DNA: TGTGCCAGCAGCTTACCCCGACAGGGTTTCGGAAACACCATATATTTT.

Of note for this clonotype: With a much larger clone just one base away, this may be a read error. The V gene is TRBV7-2, the J gene TRBJ2-7, with a possible D match to TRBD2 (6 bases). V lost 4 bases and J 7 bases, leaving 11 bases between the germline ends. The CDR3 loop spans 12 amino acids. Germline CDR1 reads SGHTA; CDR2 reads FQGNSA. DNA for the CDR3: TGTGCCAGCAGCTGGATGCGGGGTGAGCAGTACTTC. Protein: CASSWMRGEQYF.